The source of this T cell receptor (beta chain) is a study of blood T cell repertoires in COVID-19. Study as a whole: The samples span acute and convalescent COVID-19 from the United States, Italy and Spain. T cells, B-cell-depleted T cells, or PBMCs supplied cDNA or gDNA.

The authors' processing: Scientists estimated how many nucleated cells there were by amplifying reference gene primers. TCRdb's copy holds only in-frame clones and misses some; the assay was immunoSEQ multiplex PCR. V, J and clone size derive from that table, while D and trimming were established from the DNA sequence. The profile shows about 59,000 clones, 65% to 90% of them singletons. The CDR3 sequence is 13 residues long. V lost 5 bases, J lost 5 bases, and 13 bases lay in between. The sample taken for sequencing was peripheral blood. This receptor was identified in a human donor in a cohort sampled during active COVID-19. The chain is built from TRBV12-3 or TRBV12-4 and TRBJ2-7, with D tentatively TRBD1 (5 bases). Here the CDR3 reads CASSPPSGNEQYF. CDR3 sequence (DNA): TGTGCCAGCAGTCCCCCCTCAGGGAACGAGCAGTACTTC.